This passage covers 18 T cell receptor beta chains from one sample sequenced in a study of T cells in Graves' hyperthyroidism and ophthalmopathy. RNA transcripts served as the template for amplifying TCR beta CDR3 regions. The HTBI primer set served for first-round RT-PCR of the TCR CDR3. MiXCR was run by TCRdb on the multiplex PCR reads, yielding one entry per CDR3 protein. The sample lists 300,000 to 500,000 distinct CDR3 sequences, roughly an eighth seen once, with 25% to 30% in the top ten. Sequencing used blood. These receptors were obtained from a man over 45 with Graves' ophthalmopathy.

There are many counts of this clonotype. The genes are TRBV5-8 and TRBJ2-3, with 12 bases lining up with TRBD2. The junction had 3 bases not matched to a gene; V was cut back by 0 bases and J by 4 bases. Germline-derived CDR1 and CDR2 are SGHTS and YDEGEE. The CDR3 is 16 amino acids. The CDR3 nucleotides read TGTGCCAGCAGCTTGGGGCTAGCGGGAGGGGCAGATACGCAGTATTTT. Translating it yields CASSLGLAGGADTQYF.

This clonotype was counted many times. The V call is TRBV27, the J call TRBJ2-3; 8 bases align to TRBD1. Trimming removed 6 bases from V and 7 bases from J; junction bases left unmatched: 15. Germline CDR1 reads MNHEY; CDR2 reads SMNVEV (reference sequence). CDR3 length equals 16 residues. The CDR3 spells CASRTTRDRTVNTQYF. The CDR3 region has the DNA TGTGCCAGCAGGACGACTCGGGACAGGACGGTGAATACGCAGTATTTT.

This clonotype was detected a few times. V gene TRBV7-8 combines with J gene TRBJ2-1; D remains unclear. With 2 bases removed from V and 2 bases from J, the gap between germline ends came to 10 bases. The CDR3 extends over 15 amino acids. The V gene's germline CDR1 is SGHVS and CDR2 FQNEAQ. The DNA for the CDR3 is TGTGCCAGCAGCTTACATGACCCGACCTACAATGAGCAGTTCTTC. Its protein product is CASSLHDPTYNEQFF.

Many counts were recorded for this clonotype. V usage is TRBV14 and J usage is TRBJ2-1; no firm D call. The V gene's germline CDR1 is SGHDN and CDR2 FVKESK. The V gene lost 4 bases and the J gene lost 2 bases, with 12 bases spanning the gap. CDR3 length equals 15 residues. The CDR3 sequence: CASSRTSNPYNEQFF. In nucleotides, the CDR3 is TGTGCCAGCAGCCGGACCTCTAACCCCTACAATGAGCAGTTCTTC.

This clonotype came up a few times. The chain recombines TRBV20-1 with TRBJ2-2, with 10 bases fitting TRBD2. Germline V gives CDR1 DFQATT, CDR2 SNEGSKA (reference sequence). V gave up 3 bases and J gave up 5 bases; unmatched junction bases: 6. This CDR3 is built from 15 residues. CDR3 residues: CSASLAGARTGELFF. DNA for the CDR3: TGCAGTGCTAGCCTAGCGGGAGCGAGGACCGGGGAGCTGTTTTTT.

The chain links TRBV5-1 to TRBJ2-5; TRBD1 agrees at 9 bases. CDR3 length: 14 residues. Germline CDR1 is SGHRS and CDR2 is YFSETQ. Germline trimming cut 8 bases from V and 5 bases from J; bases unmatched to any gene: 10. In nucleotides, the CDR3 is TGCGCCAGTACAGGGGGCTTCGCAGATGAGACCCAGTACTTC. Translation gives CASTGGFADETQYF.

The chain couples TRBV5-1 to TRBJ2-7, with 8 bases identical to TRBD2. Germline V gene sequence: CDR1 SGHRS, CDR2 YFSETQ. This CDR3 has 18 residues. With V trimmed by 0 bases and J by 3 bases, 14 bases remained unmatched. CDR3: CASSLGTSGLTDLYEQYF. The CDR3 DNA reads TGCGCCAGCAGCTTGGGAACTAGCGGATTAACAGACCTCTACGAGCAGTACTTC.

This clonotype was counted a few times. The chain links TRBV29-1 to TRBJ2-7; tentative D call: TRBD1 (5 bases). Trimming took 4 bases from V and 6 from J, leaving 16 bases between them. This CDR3 has 13 amino acids. Germline V gene lookup returns CDR1 SQVTM and CDR2 ANQGSEA. CDR3 nucleotides: TGCAGCGTTGTCGGCAGGGTAGTAGGCGAGCAGTACTTC. This translates into CSVVGRVVGEQYF.

This clonotype was counted ten times or more. The chain combines TRBV29-1 with TRBJ2-1, with D perhaps TRBD1 (7 bases). Looked up from germline, CDR1 is SQVTM and CDR2 is ANQGSEA. V lost 5 bases and J 7 bases, leaving 15 bases between the germline ends. The CDR3 totals 13 residues. CDR3 sequence (DNA): TGCAGCGTTAAACCCTCAGGGGGGAATGAGCAGTTCTTC. Translated: CSVKPSGGNEQFF.

There are a few counts of this clonotype. The gene calls are TRBV20-1 and TRBJ2-2; D remains ambiguous. Trimming pared 3 bases from V and 5 bases from J, leaving 13 bases between. Germline values: CDR1 DFQATT, CDR2 SNEGSKA (reference sequence). This CDR3 has 14 residues. CDR3 DNA: TGCAGTGCTAGTCGTCACCCGGCGACCGGGGAGCTGTTTTTT. This gives the protein CSASRHPATGELFF.

The chain has TRBV10-3 and TRBJ2-7; 9 nucleotides agree with TRBD2. Germline values: CDR1 ENHRY, CDR2 SYGVKD. Germline trimming cut 4 bases from V and 1 base from J; bases unmatched to any gene: 2. This CDR3 comprises 14 residues. CDR3 nucleotides: TGTGCCATCAGTGGACTAGCGGATTCCTACGAGCAGTACTTC. Translation gives CAISGLADSYEQYF.

This rearrangement joins TRBV14 to TRBJ2-7, with 10 positions matching TRBD1. CDR3 length equals 17 residues. Germline CDR1 reads SGHDN; CDR2 reads FVKESK. Trimming cost V 1 base and J 4 bases; bases outside gene matches: 10. For the CDR3, the DNA is TGTGCCAGCAGCCAAGGGGACAGGGGCCGCGCCCGGTACGAGCAGTACTTC. Translated, it gives CASSQGDRGRARYEQYF.

This clonotype was seen repeatedly, ten times or more. V and J are TRBV11-3 and TRBJ2-7, with D unresolved. This CDR3 region has 13 residues. The V end was cut by 2 bases, the J end by 5 bases, with 10 bases between. The germline V gene has CDR1 SGHNT and CDR2 YENEEA. The chain's CDR3 is CASSLKGLNEQYF. CDR3 DNA sequence: TGTGCCAGCAGCTTAAAGGGTCTGAACGAGCAGTACTTC.

This clonotype turned up a few times. The chain carries TRBV5-1 and TRBJ2-2; 8 bases map to TRBD1. Germline loops: CDR1 SGHRS, CDR2 YFSETQ. The CDR3 is 15 amino acids. J gave up 3 bases and V 7 bases, and 8 bases lay outside the gene matches. For the CDR3, the DNA is TGCGCCAGCGACGGAGGACAGGGCTACACCGGGGAGCTGTTTTTT. The encoded protein is CASDGGQGYTGELFF.

Ten or more counts support this clonotype. The V gene is TRBV11-3, the J gene TRBJ2-7; no clear D gene. CDR1 is SGHNT, CDR2 YENEEA, per germline. The CDR3 consists of 13 residues. The V and J ends lost 5 bases and 3 bases respectively, with 11 bases between them. CDR3 DNA sequence: TGTGCCAGCAGCGCGACCAAGTACTACGAGCAGTACTTC. The encoded protein is CASSATKYYEQYF.

This clonotype came up many times. The rearrangement links TRBV9 to TRBJ2-7; 7 bases are a match to TRBD2. The V segment lost 4 bases and the J segment 4 bases; nucleotides outside the gene matches: 5. The length of the CDR3 is 13 residues. Germline V lookup: CDR1 SGDLS, CDR2 YYNGEE. The DNA of the CDR3 is TGTGCCAGCAGCATGGGGGGGGGGTACGAGCAGTACTTC. Protein product: CASSMGGGYEQYF. Based on the CDR3 plus reference TRBV9 and TRBJ2-7, the full variable domain is DSGVTQTPKHLITATGQRVTLRCSPRSGDLSVYWYQQSLDQGLQFLIQYYNGEERAKGNILERFSAQQFPDLHSELNLSSLELGDSALYFCASSMGGGYEQYFGPGTRLTVT.

V usage is TRBV5-4 and J usage is TRBJ2-1, with a possible D match to TRBD2 (5 bases). In germline, CDR1 is SGHNT, CDR2 YYREEE (reference sequence). V was trimmed by 6 bases and J by 1 base, leaving 14 bases between them. The CDR3 has 15 amino acids. The CDR3 spells CASTLDLASYNEQFF. CDR3 in DNA: TGTGCCAGCACACTTGATCTAGCTTCCTACAATGAGCAGTTCTTC.

This clonotype came up a few times. This chain uses TRBV19 with TRBJ1-1; D not certain. The germline V and J ends were trimmed by 1 base and 2 bases, with 11 bases remaining between them. CDR1 is LNHDA, CDR2 SQIVND, per germline (reference sequence). The CDR3 is made up of 15 amino acids. CDR3 in amino acids: CASSIGRSTNTEAFF. The CDR3 DNA is TGTGCCAGTAGTATAGGTCGCAGTACCAACACTGAAGCTTTCTTT.